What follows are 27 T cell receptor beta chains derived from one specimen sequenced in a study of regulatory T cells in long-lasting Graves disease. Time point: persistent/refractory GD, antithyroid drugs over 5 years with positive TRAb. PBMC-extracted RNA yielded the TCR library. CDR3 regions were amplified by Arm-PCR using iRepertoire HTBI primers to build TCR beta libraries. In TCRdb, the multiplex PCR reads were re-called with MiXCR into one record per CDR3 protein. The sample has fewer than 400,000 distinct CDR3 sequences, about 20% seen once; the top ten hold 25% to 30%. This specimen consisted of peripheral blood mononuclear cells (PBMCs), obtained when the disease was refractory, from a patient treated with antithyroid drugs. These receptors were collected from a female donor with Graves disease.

The CDR3 loop reads CASSRTWGSAEAFF. For the CDR3, the DNA is TGCGCCAGCAGCCGCACATGGGGTTCCGCTGAAGCTTTCTTT. J is TRBJ1-1 and V is TRBV4-1; D is uncertain. The V gene lost 4 bases and the J gene lost 6 bases, with 15 bases spanning the gap. The CDR3 spans 14 residues. The germline V gene encodes CDR1 MGHRA and CDR2 YSYEKL.

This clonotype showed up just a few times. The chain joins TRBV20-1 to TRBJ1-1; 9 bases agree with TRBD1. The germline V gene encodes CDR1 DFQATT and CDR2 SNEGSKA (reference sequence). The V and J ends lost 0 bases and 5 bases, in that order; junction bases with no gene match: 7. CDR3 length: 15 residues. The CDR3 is CSARETGTGRTEAFF. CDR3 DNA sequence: TGCAGTGCTAGAGAAACCGGGACAGGGCGTACTGAAGCTTTCTTT.

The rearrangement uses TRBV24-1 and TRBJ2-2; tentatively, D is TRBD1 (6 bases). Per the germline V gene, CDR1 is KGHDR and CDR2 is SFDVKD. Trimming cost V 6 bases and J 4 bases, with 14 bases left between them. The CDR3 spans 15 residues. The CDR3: CATSNDRLGTGELFF. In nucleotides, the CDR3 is TGTGCCACCAGTAACGACAGGCTGGGCACCGGGGAGCTGTTTTTT.

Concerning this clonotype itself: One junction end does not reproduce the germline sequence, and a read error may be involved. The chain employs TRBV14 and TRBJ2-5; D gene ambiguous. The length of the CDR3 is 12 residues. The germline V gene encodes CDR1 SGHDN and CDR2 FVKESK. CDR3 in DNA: TGTGCCACCACACCGGGCCAAGAGGCCCAGTACTTC. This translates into CATTPGQEAQYF.

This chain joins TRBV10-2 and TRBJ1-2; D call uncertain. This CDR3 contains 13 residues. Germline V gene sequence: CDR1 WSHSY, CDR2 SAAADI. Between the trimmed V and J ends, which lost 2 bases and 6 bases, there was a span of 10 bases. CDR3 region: CASSEGASNGYTF. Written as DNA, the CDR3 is TGCGCCAGCAGTGAGGGTGCGTCGAATGGCTACACCTTC.

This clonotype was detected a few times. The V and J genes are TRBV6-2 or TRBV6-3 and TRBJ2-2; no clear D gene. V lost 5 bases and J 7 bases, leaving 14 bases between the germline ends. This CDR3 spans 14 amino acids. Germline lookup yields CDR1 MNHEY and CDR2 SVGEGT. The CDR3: CASSRPPERGELFF. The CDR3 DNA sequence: TGTGCCAGCAGTCGACCCCCGGAGCGCGGGGAGCTGTTTTTT.

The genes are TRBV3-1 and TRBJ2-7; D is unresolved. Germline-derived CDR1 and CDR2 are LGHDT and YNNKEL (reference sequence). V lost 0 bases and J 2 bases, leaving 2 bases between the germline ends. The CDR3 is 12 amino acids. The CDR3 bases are TGTGCCAGCAGCCAAGACCCCTACGAGCAGTACTTC. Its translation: CASSQDPYEQYF.

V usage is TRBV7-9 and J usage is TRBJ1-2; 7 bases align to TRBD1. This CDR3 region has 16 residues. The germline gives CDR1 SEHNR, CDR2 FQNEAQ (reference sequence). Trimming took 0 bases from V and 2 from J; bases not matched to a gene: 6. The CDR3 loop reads CASSLAGTELNYGYTF. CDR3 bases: TGTGCCAGCAGCTTAGCTGGGACAGAATTAAACTATGGCTACACCTTC.

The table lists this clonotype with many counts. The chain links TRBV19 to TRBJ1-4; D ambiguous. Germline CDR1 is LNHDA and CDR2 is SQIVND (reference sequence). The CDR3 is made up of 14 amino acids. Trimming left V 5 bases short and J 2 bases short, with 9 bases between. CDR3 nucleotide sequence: TGTGCCAGTAGTCCACCAAGTACTAATGAAAAACTGTTTTTT. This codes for CASSPPSTNEKLFF.

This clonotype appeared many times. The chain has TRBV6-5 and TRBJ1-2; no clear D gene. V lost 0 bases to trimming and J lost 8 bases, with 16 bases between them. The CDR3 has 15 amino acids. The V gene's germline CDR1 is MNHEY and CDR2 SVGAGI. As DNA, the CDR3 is TGTGCCAGCAGTTACTCTCTCCCCGCCCATCGAGGCTACACCTTC. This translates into CASSYSLPAHRGYTF.

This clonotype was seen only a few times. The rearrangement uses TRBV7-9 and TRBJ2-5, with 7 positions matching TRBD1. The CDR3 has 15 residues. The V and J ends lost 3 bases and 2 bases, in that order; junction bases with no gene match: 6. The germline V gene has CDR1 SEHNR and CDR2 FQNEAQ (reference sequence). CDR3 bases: TGTGCCAGCAGCTTCCGACAGGGAATACAAGAGACCCAGTACTTC. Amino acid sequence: CASSFRQGIQETQYF.

The CDR3 is CSATRGGGYTF. CDR3 DNA: TGCAGTGCTACGCGAGGGGGTGGCTACACCTTC. J is TRBJ1-2 and V is TRBV20-1, with D perhaps TRBD1 (6 bases). CDR3 length equals 11 residues. Deletions cut 4 bases from V and 7 bases from J, with 10 bases between. CDR1 is DFQATT, CDR2 SNEGSKA, per germline (reference sequence).

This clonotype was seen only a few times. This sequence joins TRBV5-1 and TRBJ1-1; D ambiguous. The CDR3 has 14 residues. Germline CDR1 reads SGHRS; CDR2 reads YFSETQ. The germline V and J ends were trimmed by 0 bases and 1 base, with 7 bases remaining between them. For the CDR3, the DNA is TGCGCCAGCAGCTTGGCCGGGGAGAACACTGAAGCTTTCTTT. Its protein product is CASSLAGENTEAFF.

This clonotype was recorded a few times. The CDR3 spells CSVGGRQRNTEAFF. The CDR3 nucleotides read TGCAGCGTGGGAGGTAGGCAAAGGAACACTGAAGCTTTCTTT. The rearrangement uses TRBV29-1 and TRBJ1-1; no clear D. Trimming shortened V by 6 bases and J by 1 base, and 15 bases separated the two germline ends. Germline lookup yields CDR1 SQVTM and CDR2 ANQGSEA. CDR3 length equals 14 residues.

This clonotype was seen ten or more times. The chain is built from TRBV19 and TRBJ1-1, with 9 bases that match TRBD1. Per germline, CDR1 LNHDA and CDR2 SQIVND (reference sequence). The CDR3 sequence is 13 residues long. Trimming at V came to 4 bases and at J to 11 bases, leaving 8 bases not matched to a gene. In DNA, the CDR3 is TGTGCCAGTAGTACGGACAGGGGTCGGCTGGCTTTCTTT. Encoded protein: CASSTDRGRLAFF.

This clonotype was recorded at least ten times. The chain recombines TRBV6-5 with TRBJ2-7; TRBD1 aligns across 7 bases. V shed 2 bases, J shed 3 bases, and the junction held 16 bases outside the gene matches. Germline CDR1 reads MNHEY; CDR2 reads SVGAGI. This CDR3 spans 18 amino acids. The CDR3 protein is CASSYTLGRQGPYYEQYF. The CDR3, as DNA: TGTGCCAGCAGTTACACCCTAGGCCGACAGGGCCCCTACTACGAGCAGTACTTC.

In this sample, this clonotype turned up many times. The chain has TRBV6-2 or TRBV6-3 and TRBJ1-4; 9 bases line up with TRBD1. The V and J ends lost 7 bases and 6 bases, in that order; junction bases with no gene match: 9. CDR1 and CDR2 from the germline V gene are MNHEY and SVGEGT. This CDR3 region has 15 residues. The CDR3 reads CASTAVDRGYEKLFF. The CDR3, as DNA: TGTGCCAGCACGGCGGTGGACAGGGGATATGAAAAACTGTTTTTT.

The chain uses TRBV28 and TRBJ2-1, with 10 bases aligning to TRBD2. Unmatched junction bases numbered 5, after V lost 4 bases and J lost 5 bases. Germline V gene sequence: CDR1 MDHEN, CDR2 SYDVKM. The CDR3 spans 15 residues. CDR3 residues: CASSSPSGGNNEQFF. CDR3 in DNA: TGTGCCAGCAGTTCCCCTAGCGGGGGTAACAATGAGCAGTTCTTC.

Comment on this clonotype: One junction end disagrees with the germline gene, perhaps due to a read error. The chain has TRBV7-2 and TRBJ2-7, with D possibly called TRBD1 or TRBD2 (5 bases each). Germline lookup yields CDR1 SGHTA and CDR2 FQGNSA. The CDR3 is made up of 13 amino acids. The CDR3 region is CVSSLGTTYEQYF. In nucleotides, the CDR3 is TGTGTCAGCAGCTTGGGGACCACCTACGAGCAGTACTTC.

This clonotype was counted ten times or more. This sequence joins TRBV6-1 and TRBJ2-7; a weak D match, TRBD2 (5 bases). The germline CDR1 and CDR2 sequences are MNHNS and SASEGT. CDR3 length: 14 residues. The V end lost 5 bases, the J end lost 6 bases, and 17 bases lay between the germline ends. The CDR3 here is CASSPSLNGVEQYF. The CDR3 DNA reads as TGTGCCAGCAGTCCTAGCCTTAACGGGGTCGAGCAGTACTTC.

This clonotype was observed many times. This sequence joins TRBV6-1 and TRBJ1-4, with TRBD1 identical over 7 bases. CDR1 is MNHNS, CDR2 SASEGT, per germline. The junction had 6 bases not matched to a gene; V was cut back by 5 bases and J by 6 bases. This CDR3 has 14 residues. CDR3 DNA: TGTGCCAGCAGTACCCCGGGACAGCATGAAAAACTGTTTTTT. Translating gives CASSTPGQHEKLFF.

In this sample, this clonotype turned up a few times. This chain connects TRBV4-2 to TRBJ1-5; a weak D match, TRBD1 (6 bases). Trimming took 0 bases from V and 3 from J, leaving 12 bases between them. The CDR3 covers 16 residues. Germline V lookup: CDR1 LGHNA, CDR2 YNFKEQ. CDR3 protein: CASSQDEGEFNQPQHF. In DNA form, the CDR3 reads TGTGCCAGCAGCCAAGATGAGGGGGAATTCAATCAGCCCCAGCATTTT.

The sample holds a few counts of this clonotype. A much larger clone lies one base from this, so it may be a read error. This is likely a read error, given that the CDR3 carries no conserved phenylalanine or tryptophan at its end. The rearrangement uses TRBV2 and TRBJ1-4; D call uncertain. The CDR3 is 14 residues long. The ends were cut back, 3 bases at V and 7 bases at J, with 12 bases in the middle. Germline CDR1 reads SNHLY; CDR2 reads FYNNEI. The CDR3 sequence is CASSDPGRGEKLFC. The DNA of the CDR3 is TGTGCCAGCAGTGACCCCGGACGGGGTGAAAAACTGTTTTGT.

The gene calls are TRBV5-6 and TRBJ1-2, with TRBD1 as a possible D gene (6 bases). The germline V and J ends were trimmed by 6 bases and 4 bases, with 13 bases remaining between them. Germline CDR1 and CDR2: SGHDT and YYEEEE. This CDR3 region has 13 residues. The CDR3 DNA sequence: TGTGCCAGCATGCCCGGGGGGGCCTATGGCTACACCTTC. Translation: CASMPGGAYGYTF.

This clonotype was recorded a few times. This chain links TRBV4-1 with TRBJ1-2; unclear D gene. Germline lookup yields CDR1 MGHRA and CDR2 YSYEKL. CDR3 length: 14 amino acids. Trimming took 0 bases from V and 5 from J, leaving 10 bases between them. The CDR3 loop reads CASSQDRFVYGYTF. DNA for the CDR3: TGCGCCAGCAGCCAAGATAGGTTCGTTTATGGCTACACCTTC.

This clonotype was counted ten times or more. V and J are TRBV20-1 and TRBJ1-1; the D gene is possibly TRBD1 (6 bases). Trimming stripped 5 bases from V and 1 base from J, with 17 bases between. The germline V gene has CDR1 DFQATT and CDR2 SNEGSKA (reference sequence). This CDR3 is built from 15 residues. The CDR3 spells CSASQIQGRNTEAFF. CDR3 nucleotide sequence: TGCAGTGCTTCACAAATACAGGGACGGAACACTGAAGCTTTCTTT.

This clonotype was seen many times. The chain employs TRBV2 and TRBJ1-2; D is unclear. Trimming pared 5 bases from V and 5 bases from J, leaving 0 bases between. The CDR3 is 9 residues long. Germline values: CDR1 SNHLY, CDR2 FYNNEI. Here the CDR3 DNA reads TGTGCCAGCAGTTATGGCTACACCTTC. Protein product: CASSYGYTF.